These 25 T cell receptor beta chains share one sample of origin, sequenced in a study of cytomegalovirus exposure and HLA in healthy donors (dated by TCRdb to about 2017). Libraries were constructed by the immunoSEQ multiplex PCR assay. The multiplex PCR relied on a mix of 60 forward primers for TCR Vbeta segments and 13 reverse primers for TCR Jbeta segments. TCRdb took over this immuneACCESS table, retaining in-frame rearrangements with V and J assigned. Such tables are incomplete; in checked studies, under half of the missing clones stem from an unresolved V gene, and the remainder is unexplained. In this sample the table shows 99,000 or so clones, roughly 73% of which occur a single time. 8.5% to 10% of the sample is held by the ten biggest clonotypes. Sequenced input: PBMCs. The receptors here all came from a woman aged 40-49 years in good health and CMV-seropositive.

The gene calls are TRBV27 and TRBJ2-1; 11 nucleotides align to TRBD2. V shed 6 bases and J 5 bases; nucleotides not matched to a gene: 6. The CDR3 consists of 15 residues. Germline V lookup: CDR1 MNHEY, CDR2 SMNVEV (reference sequence). Here the CDR3 reads CASSPTSGTDNEQFF. CDR3 DNA: TGTGCCAGCAGCCCGACTAGCGGGACCGACAATGAGCAGTTCTTC.

This chain links TRBV15 with TRBJ2-2; 10 bases agree with TRBD2. Germline lookup yields CDR1 LNHNV and CDR2 YYDKDF (reference sequence). J gave up 3 bases and V 4 bases, and 2 bases lay outside the gene matches. CDR3 length equals 15 residues. CDR3 amino acids: CATSTAGGYTGELFF. The CDR3 DNA is TGTGCCACCAGCACAGCGGGGGGGTACACCGGGGAGCTGTTTTTT.

This chain links TRBV28 with TRBJ2-1; the D gene is possibly TRBD1 (6 bases). Germline V CDR1 and CDR2: MDHEN, SYDVKM. The CDR3 extends over 15 amino acids. The V and J ends lost 7 bases and 0 bases respectively, with 13 bases between them. The CDR3 DNA reads as TGTGCCAGCACACAAGGGGGATCCTCCTACAATGAGCAGTTCTTC. Its protein product is CASTQGGSSYNEQFF.

V and J are TRBV28 and TRBJ1-1; D remains ambiguous. V was clipped by 6 bases and J by 1 base, with 12 bases between them. Germline V gives CDR1 MDHEN, CDR2 SYDVKM. The CDR3 has 14 residues. The CDR3 bases are TGTGCCAGCAGGCCATGGCGGGGGAACACTGAAGCTTTCTTT. This gives the protein CASRPWRGNTEAFF.

This chain joins TRBV4-2 and TRBJ1-1, with a possible D match to TRBD1 (5 bases). V was cut by 5 bases and J by 1 base, with 14 bases left in between. CDR1 and CDR2 from the germline V gene are LGHNA and YNFKEQ. CDR3 length: 15 amino acids. CDR3 nucleotide sequence: TGTGCCAGCAGCGACAGACGGGGGAAGAACACTGAAGCTTTCTTT. Its translation is CASSDRRGKNTEAFF.

V gene TRBV14 combines with J gene TRBJ2-7, with D perhaps TRBD1 (5 bases). Germline assignment: CDR1 SGHDN and CDR2 FVKESK. The CDR3 runs to 17 residues. V was clipped by 1 base and J by 0 bases, with 16 bases between them. CDR3 DNA sequence: TGTGCCAGCAGCCAAGCTAGGGGTAACAAGAACTCCTACGAGCAGTACTTC. As protein: CASSQARGNKNSYEQYF. The full variable domain, with the rest looked up from reference TRBV14 and TRBJ2-7, is EAGVTQFPSHSVIEKGQTVTLRCDPISGHDNLYWYRRVMGKEIKFLLHFVKESKQDESGMPNNRFLAERTGGTYSTLKVQPAELEDSGVYFCASSQARGNKNSYEQYFGPGTRLTVT.

The rearrangement links TRBV27 to TRBJ1-5; tentatively, D is TRBD1 (5 bases). In germline, CDR1 is MNHEY, CDR2 SMNVEV (reference sequence). V lost 0 bases, J lost 7 bases, and 7 bases lay in between. The CDR3 spans 13 residues. In DNA form, the CDR3 reads TGTGCCAGCAGTTTATCAGGGGTCCAGCCCCAGCATTTT. Translation: CASSLSGVQPQHF.

The chain has TRBV19 and TRBJ1-1; TRBD1 matches 7 bases. The ends lost 3 bases at V and 5 bases at J; junction bases unmatched: 3. The V gene's germline CDR1 is LNHDA and CDR2 SQIVND (reference sequence). This CDR3 contains 13 residues. In DNA, the CDR3 is TGTGCCAGTAGTATTCGCAGGGGGACTGAAGCTTTCTTT. Translating gives CASSIRRGTEAFF.

The chain carries TRBV27 and TRBJ2-3, with a weak D call TRBD1 (7 bases). This CDR3 contains 20 residues. Germline V gene data show CDR1 as MNHEY and CDR2 as SMNVEV (reference sequence). Trimming removed 1 base from V and 1 base from J, with 24 bases in between. The CDR3 DNA reads TGTGCCAGCAGTTTATTTAGCAGGGGGGCCAACCGATTACGCACAGATACGCAGTATTTT. It specifies CASSLFSRGANRLRTDTQYF.

The chain carries TRBV5-1 and TRBJ1-2; D gene uncertain. V lost 2 bases, J lost 4 bases, and 12 bases lay in between. Germline V gene data show CDR1 as SGHRS and CDR2 as YFSETQ. CDR3 length: 14 residues. The CDR3 nucleotides read TGCGCCAGCAGCTTAAGCGGCGGACTCTATGGCTACACCTTC. It codes for CASSLSGGLYGYTF.

A note on this clone: The junction departs from germline at one end; a sequencing error may be responsible. This rearrangement joins TRBV7-3 to TRBJ2-3, with TRBD2 matching over 10 bases. Germline V lookup: CDR1 SGHTA, CDR2 FQGTGA. The CDR3 contains 16 residues. DNA of the CDR3: TGTGCCAGCAGCTTAGTCCAGCGGGGGGGCACTGATACGCAGTATTTT. It specifies CASSLVQRGGTDTQYF. Supplemented by reference TRBV7-3 and TRBJ2-3, the full variable domain reads GAGVSQTPSNKVTEKGKYVELRCDPISGHTALYWYRQSLGQGPEFLIYFQGTGAADDSGLPNDRFFAVRPEGSVSTLKIQRTERGDSAVYLCASSLVQRGGTDTQYFGPGTRLTVL.

The chain employs TRBV19 and TRBJ1-5; TRBD1 is a possible D gene (6 bases). Germline CDR1 is LNHDA and CDR2 is SQIVND (reference sequence). This CDR3 is built from 17 residues. The V gene lost 10 bases and the J gene lost 2 bases, with 24 bases spanning the gap. CDR3 amino acids: CATRELPWAGGNQPQHF. The CDR3 DNA sequence: TGTGCCACCCGAGAATTACCCTGGGCAGGGGGCAATCAGCCCCAGCATTTT.

The table lists this clone with a few counts. The chain is built from TRBV11-2 and TRBJ1-4, with 8 bases identical to TRBD1. The CDR3 has 17 amino acids. Germline V gene data show CDR1 as SGHAT and CDR2 as FQNNGV. V was clipped by 3 bases and J by 1 base; unmatched bases: 7. The CDR3 DNA is TGTGCCAGCAGCTTGGGCAGGGGGCGGGAAACTAATGAAAAACTGTTTTTT. Protein sequence: CASSLGRGRETNEKLFF.

The chain combines TRBV9 with TRBJ2-1; weak D call: TRBD2 (6 bases). This CDR3 has 15 amino acids. Germline values: CDR1 SGDLS, CDR2 YYNGEE. Trimming stripped 1 base from V and 2 bases from J, with 10 bases between. CDR3 bases: TGTGCCAGCAGCGTACTTAGCGGTACCTACAATGAGCAGTTCTTC. It specifies CASSVLSGTYNEQFF.

This clone has only a few counts. The chain carries TRBV5-1 and TRBJ1-5; D is perhaps TRBD1 (5 bases). Trimming took 4 bases from V and 7 from J, leaving 15 bases between them. Germline V lookup: CDR1 SGHRS, CDR2 YFSETQ. The CDR3 contains 14 residues. The CDR3 DNA follows: TGCGCCAGCAGCCCCATCGGGGGAATGCAGCCCCAGCATTTT. Its translation is CASSPIGGMQPQHF.

This clone was detected only once. The chain has TRBV27 and TRBJ1-2; no definite D call. The CDR3 is 13 amino acids. Germline V gene sequence: CDR1 MNHEY, CDR2 SMNVEV (reference sequence). V was pared by 6 bases and J by 10 bases, with 18 bases between. CDR3 bases: TGTGCCAGCAGACCAAACAGTCCTCTATCCTACACCTTC. Translating gives CASRPNSPLSYTF.

The rearrangement links TRBV5-1 to TRBJ1-2; no clear D gene. The CDR3 extends over 13 amino acids. The germline CDR1 and CDR2 sequences are SGHRS and YFSETQ. The V end lost 2 bases, the J end lost 2 bases, and 7 bases lay between the germline ends. The CDR3 is CASSFGRNYGYTF. The CDR3, as DNA: TGCGCCAGCAGCTTTGGCAGGAACTATGGCTACACCTTC.

In this sample, this clone turned up once. V and J are TRBV2 and TRBJ2-7; 9 bases are shared with TRBD2. V lost 6 bases and J lost 2; bases outside the gene matches: 5. The CDR3 spans 14 residues. CDR1 is SNHLY, CDR2 FYNNEI, per germline. CDR3 in amino acids: CASRTTSGAYEQYF. DNA for the CDR3: TGTGCCAGCAGGACGACTAGCGGAGCCTACGAGCAGTACTTC.

The gene calls are TRBV5-1 and TRBJ2-5; 8 nucleotides line up with TRBD1. This CDR3 has 16 amino acids. The germline CDR1 and CDR2 sequences are SGHRS and YFSETQ. After removal of 5 bases from V and 0 bases from J, the junction contained 9 bases not matched to a gene. The DNA for the CDR3 is TGCGCCAGCAGGCAAGGACAGGGTTTCGACCAAGAGACCCAGTACTTC. This encodes CASRQGQGFDQETQYF.

The rearrangement joins TRBV4-2 to TRBJ2-7; the match to TRBD2 covers 7 bases. Germline values: CDR1 LGHNA, CDR2 YNFKEQ. This CDR3 is 15 amino acids long. Unmatched junction bases numbered 6, after V lost 1 base and J lost 3 bases. The CDR3 loop is CASSQGASGFYEQYF. The DNA for the CDR3 is TGTGCCAGCAGCCAAGGCGCTAGCGGATTCTACGAGCAGTACTTC.

The chain links TRBV2 to TRBJ1-5; D possibly corresponds to TRBD1 (5 bases). V was pared by 7 bases and J by 1 base, with 11 bases between. This CDR3 contains 14 residues. Germline CDR1 SNHLY, CDR2 FYNNEI. In DNA, the CDR3 is TGTGCCAGCACCGGGACTTGGAGCAATCAGCCCCAGCATTTT. Its protein is CASTGTWSNQPQHF. The entire variable domain, with the rest obtained from reference TRBV2 and TRBJ1-5, is as follows: EPEVTQTPSHQVTQMGQEVILRCVPISNHLYFYWYRQILGQKVEFLVSFYNNEISEKSEIFDDQFSVERPDGSNFTLKIRSTKLEDSAMYFCASTGTWSNQPQHFGDGTRLSIL.

The rearrangement uses TRBV6-1 and TRBJ2-3; 7 positions match TRBD2. Germline-derived CDR1 and CDR2 are MNHNS and SASEGT. Trimming took 11 bases from V and 5 from J; bases not matched to a gene: 16. The CDR3 runs to 15 residues. As DNA, the CDR3 is TGTGCCGGGGGGACTACCCGTCCCGGGGTAGATACGCAGTATTTT. This gives the protein CAGGTTRPGVDTQYF.

The rearrangement links TRBV7-8 to TRBJ2-1; D gene unclear. The germline CDR1 and CDR2 sequences are SGHVS and FQNEAQ. The CDR3 totals 16 residues. Trimming took off 0 bases at V and 4 bases at J, with 13 bases between the two ends. For the CDR3, the DNA is TGTGCCAGCAGCTTAGCGAGGTTGAGAAAATACAATGAGCAGTTCTTC. It encodes CASSLARLRKYNEQFF. Using reference TRBV7-8 and TRBJ2-1 for the parts outside the CDR3, the full variable domain is GAGVSQSPRYKVAKRGQDVALRCDPISGHVSLFWYQQALGQGPEFLTYFQNEAQLDKSGLPSDRFFAERPEGSVSTLKIQRTQQEDSAVYLCASSLARLRKYNEQFFGPGTRLTVL.

V usage is TRBV11-2 and J usage is TRBJ2-5; TRBD2 agrees at 10 bases. This CDR3 is 14 amino acids long. After removal of 10 bases from V and 5 bases from J, the junction contained 10 bases not matched to a gene. Germline lookup yields CDR1 SGHAT and CDR2 FQNNGV. The CDR3 loop reads CATAAGGFFETQYF. Written as DNA, the CDR3 is TGTGCCACCGCAGCGGGGGGGTTTTTCGAGACCCAGTACTTC.

Concerning this clone itself: One end of the junction fails to match germline, which may point to a read error. This sequence joins TRBV7-9 and TRBJ2-7; no clear D gene. This CDR3 is 11 amino acids long. The germline V gene has CDR1 SEHNR and CDR2 FQNEAQ (reference sequence). Here the CDR3 reads CSSSSRYEQYF. The CDR3 DNA reads TGTTCCAGCAGCTCCCGCTACGAGCAGTACTTC. The full variable domain, completed using reference TRBV7-9 and TRBJ2-7, is DTGVSQNPRHKITKRGQNVTFRCDPISEHNRLYWYRQTLGQGPEFLTYFQNEAQLEKSRLLSDRFSAERPKGSFSTLEIQRTEQGDSAMYLCSSSSRYEQYFGPGTRLTVT.